This TCR beta chain comes out of a study of cytomegalovirus exposure and HLA in healthy donors. Study overall: Of the donors genotyped, about 410 in all, over 80% fell in the Caucasian-associated ancestry cluster. Study results and limitations: Reported results showed that the classifier diagnosed cytomegalovirus status with high specificity and sensitivity. V- and J-gene trimming in TCR beta was tied to a missense DCLRE1C variant by an analysis performed later.

This CDR3 is 13 amino acids long. V dropped 1 base and J dropped 5 bases, with 8 bases sitting between them. Per the germline V gene, CDR1 is SGHAT and CDR2 is FQNNGV. As concerns this clone: No antigen is known for it.

The PCR used 60 Vbeta and 13 Jbeta primers. Profiling relied on immunoSEQ multiplex PCR, and the TCRdb table lists in-frame clones only, not all of them. The table lists some 100,000 clones, roughly 60% of them singletons. The V call is TRBV11-2, the J call TRBJ1-1, with a possible D match to TRBD1 (6 bases). The sequence was obtained from a woman aged 25 to 45 in good health and CMV-seropositive. The sequenced material came from PBMCs. CDR3: CASSLATGTEAFF. CDR3 sequence (DNA): TGTGCCAGCAGCTTAGCTACAGGGACTGAAGCTTTCTTT.